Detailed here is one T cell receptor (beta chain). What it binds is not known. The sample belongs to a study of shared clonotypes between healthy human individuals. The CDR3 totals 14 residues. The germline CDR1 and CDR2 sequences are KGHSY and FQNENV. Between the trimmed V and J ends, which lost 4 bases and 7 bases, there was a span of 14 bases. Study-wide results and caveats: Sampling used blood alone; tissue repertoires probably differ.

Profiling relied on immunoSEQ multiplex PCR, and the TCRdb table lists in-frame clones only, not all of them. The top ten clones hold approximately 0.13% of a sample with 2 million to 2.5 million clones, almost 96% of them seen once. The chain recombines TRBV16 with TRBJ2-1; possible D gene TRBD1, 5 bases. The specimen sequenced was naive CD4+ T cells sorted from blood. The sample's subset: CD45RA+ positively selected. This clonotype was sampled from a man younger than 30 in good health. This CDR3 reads CASSPPDILNEQFF. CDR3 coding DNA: TGTGCCAGCAGCCCTCCGGACATCCTGAATGAGCAGTTCTTC.